Given below is one TCR beta chain in context. This clonotype was detected a few times. Its target antigen remains unknown. Base qualities are missing; no much larger clone stands one base away. Without any cell sorting, total RNA and DNA were extracted together from approximately 20-30 mg of bulk tissue using the AllPrep DNA/RNA mini kit. Between late 2015 and early 2016, a few patients in China with histopathologically diagnosed primary liver carcinoma had their tumors surgically resected. Patients had chronic HBV infection and were treatment-naive at sampling. Each tumor was sampled at five spatially separated regions: the tumor centre plus the superior, inferior, left-lateral and right-lateral poles. More than 75% viable tumor cells were found by histology in every tumor sample. Pieces of fresh tumor and adjacent tissue were cut in half, with one half kept in RNAlater at -80 degrees C and the other half sent for histology.

The source of the sample is a study of tumor-infiltrating lymphocytes in primary liver carcinoma (dated by TCRdb to about 2017). With regard to the full study: Of the five patients (three men and two women, aged 30 to 69 years), four had hepatocellular carcinoma and one had combined HCC and intrahepatic cholangiocarcinoma. The tumors of the five patients were staged as T1-T3 N0M0, with maximum diameters ranging from roughly 4.2 to 10 cm. Roughly 3.65 to 7.13 million productive TCRbeta reads were obtained per sample, and no significant difference in read depth was found between tissue types. TCRbeta repertoire sequencing, expression microarrays and whole-exome sequencing were combined in the study across five regions of each liver tumor, with adjacent normal tissue and blood also included. A total of 35 or so specimens from 5 patients went through TCRbeta repertoire sequencing, namely 25 tumor regions, 5 adjacent noncancerous liver tissues and 5 peripheral blood samples. The 25 to 30 tumor region samples were profiled with Agilent mRNA microarrays so that TCRbeta repertoire diversity could be related to the local molecular phenotype. Reproducibility between technical replicate repertoires was high, with correlation coefficients above 0.95 and mean shared-clone rates approximately 0.9.

Overall study results and their limits: Only a few patients were included in the study, and the authors note that the findings should be validated in a larger study. Consistent with antigen-driven expansion, pairs of tumor regions showed higher repertoire overlap (mean around 36%) than either tumor-adjacent pairs (about 17%) or tumor-blood pairs (roughly 14%). Only the TCR beta chain was sequenced, so true repertoire diversity is likely underestimated because unpaired alpha chains were not captured. Only about 8-24% of top clones were present in all five regions of a tumor, suggesting spatial heterogeneity of tumor-infiltrating T cells. The top 250 clones accounted for a significantly greater share of the repertoire in tumors than in blood (p = 0.039). Because the samples were bulk and unsorted, CD4+ and CD8+ T cell repertoires could not be compared.

The CDR3 has 14 amino acids, counting the end cysteine and phenylalanine. This entry keeps only the CDR3 DNA: 42 bases, framed from base 1. The germline V gene (reference sequence) yields SGHAT for CDR1 and FQDESV for CDR2. Trimmed from V: 5 bases; trimmed from J: 12 bases; junction bases lacking a gene match: 8. Starting from around 520 ng total RNA, TCRbeta-specific cDNA was produced by reverse transcription with a constant-region primer and ProtoScript II reverse transcriptase. The TCRbeta libraries were prepared through three rounds of nested multiplex PCR following a slightly modified ARM-PCR procedure. Multiplex TRBV1-TRBV30 forward primers and a Cbeta reverse primer were used in the first two PCR rounds, each of which was run for around 10 cycles. Sample barcodes and Illumina adapters were added in a final 25-cycle PCR with Deep VentR polymerase. Amplicons of 200-500 bp were gel-purified with a QIAquick gel extraction kit before sequencing. The TCRbeta amplicons were sequenced with 250-bp paired-end reads on an Illumina HiSeq 2500. The authors' analysis ran thus. Quality trimming of reads was performed with Trimmomatic v0.33, and paired reads were merged with FLASH v1.2.11 so that full CDR3 sequences could be recovered. V, D and J germline segments were assigned to the rearranged TCRbeta sequences by MiGEC v1.2.1b. Clonotype statistics, along with Shannon-Wiener diversity indices, were calculated using VDJtools v1.0.0. Except for diversity analysis, only the 250 most abundant clonotypes of each sample were used in subsequent analyses to reduce sampling bias. TCRdb took the public reads, trimmed them with fastp at Q25, ran MiXCR for clone calling and kept in-frame beta chains. Every distinct CDR3 protein forms one entry, paired with its most common genes and DNA. The V and J calls shown here were made by TCRdb, not taken from the authors' results. The sample records 55,000 to 65,000 distinct CDR3 sequences, over 65% of which are singletons. 55% to 70% of the sample is in the top ten clones.

Material for sequencing was liver tumor tissue from sampling region 2. Read against the paper, the sample's cell subset or site label means: tumor region T2, inferior pole. Recombination linked TRBV11-1 to TRBJ2-1, and 12 junction bases match TRBD2. This receptor was obtained from a man aged 35 to 55 with primary liver carcinoma and hepatitis B virus infection. The CDR3 is CASSPRLAGALQFF. The DNA sequence is given as TGTGCCAGCAGCCCGAGACTAGCGGGAGCGCTGCAGTTCTTC.